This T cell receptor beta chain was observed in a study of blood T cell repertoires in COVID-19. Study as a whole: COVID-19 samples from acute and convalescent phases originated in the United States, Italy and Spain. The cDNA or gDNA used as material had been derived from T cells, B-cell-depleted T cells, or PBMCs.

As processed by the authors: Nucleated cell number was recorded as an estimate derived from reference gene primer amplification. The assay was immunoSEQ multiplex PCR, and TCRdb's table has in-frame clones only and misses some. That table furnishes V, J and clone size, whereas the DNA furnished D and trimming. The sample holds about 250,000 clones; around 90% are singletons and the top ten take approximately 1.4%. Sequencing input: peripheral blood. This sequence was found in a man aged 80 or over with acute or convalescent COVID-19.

The CDR3 protein is CASSEPNKQFF. The DNA for the CDR3 is TGTGCCAGCAGCGAACCTAATAAGCAGTTCTTC. V and J are TRBV6-6 and TRBJ2-1; D unresolved. Between the trimmed V and J ends, which lost 6 bases and 11 bases, there was a span of 11 bases. The CDR3 loop spans 11 amino acids. Germline CDR1 is MNHNY and CDR2 is SVGAGI (reference sequence).